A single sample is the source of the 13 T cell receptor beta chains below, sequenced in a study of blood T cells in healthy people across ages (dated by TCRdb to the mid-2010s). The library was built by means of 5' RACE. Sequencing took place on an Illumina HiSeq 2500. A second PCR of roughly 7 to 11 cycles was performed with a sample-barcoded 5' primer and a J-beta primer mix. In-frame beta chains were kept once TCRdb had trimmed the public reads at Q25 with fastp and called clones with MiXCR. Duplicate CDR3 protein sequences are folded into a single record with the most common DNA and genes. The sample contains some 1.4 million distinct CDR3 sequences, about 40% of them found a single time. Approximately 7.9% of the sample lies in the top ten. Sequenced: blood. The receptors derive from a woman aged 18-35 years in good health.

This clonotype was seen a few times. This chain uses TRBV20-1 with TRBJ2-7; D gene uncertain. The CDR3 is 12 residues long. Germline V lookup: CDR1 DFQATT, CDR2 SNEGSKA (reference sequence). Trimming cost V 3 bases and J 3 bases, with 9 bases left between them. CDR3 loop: CSASSSYYEQYF. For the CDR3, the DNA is TGCAGTGCTAGTAGCTCTTACTACGAGCAGTACTTC.

The chain's CDR3 is CASSLGLGHEQFF. The DNA of the CDR3 is TGTGCCAGCAGCTTGGGACTAGGCCATGAGCAGTTCTTC. The chain has TRBV7-2 and TRBJ2-1; 8 bases fit TRBD2. V shed 3 bases and J 8 bases; nucleotides not matched to a gene: 3. CDR3 size: 13 residues. Germline V gives CDR1 SGHTA, CDR2 FQGNSA. Full variable domain (outside the CDR3, taken from reference TRBV7-2 and TRBJ2-1): GAGVSQSPSNKVTEKGKDVELRCDPISGHTALYWYRQSLGQGLEFLIYFQGNSAPDKSGLPSDRFSAERTGGSVSTLTIQRTQQEDSAVYLCASSLGLGHEQFFGPGTRLTVL.

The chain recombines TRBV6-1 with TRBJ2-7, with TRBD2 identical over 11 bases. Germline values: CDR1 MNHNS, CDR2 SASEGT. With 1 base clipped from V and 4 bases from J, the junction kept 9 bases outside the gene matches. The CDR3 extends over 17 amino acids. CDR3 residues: CASSEESGASGGYEQYF. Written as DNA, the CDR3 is TGTGCCAGCAGTGAAGAGTCGGGGGCTAGCGGGGGGTACGAGCAGTACTTC.

In DNA form, the CDR3 reads TGTGCCAGCAGCTTGGGCCTGGGACTAGCGGGGATGAACATTCAGTACTTC. It yields the protein CASSLGLGLAGMNIQYF. This chain links TRBV13 with TRBJ2-4; 13 bases are a match to TRBD2. CDR1 is PRHDT, CDR2 FYEKMQ, per germline (reference sequence). Unmatched junction bases numbered 9, after V lost 3 bases and J lost 7 bases. This CDR3 has 17 amino acids.

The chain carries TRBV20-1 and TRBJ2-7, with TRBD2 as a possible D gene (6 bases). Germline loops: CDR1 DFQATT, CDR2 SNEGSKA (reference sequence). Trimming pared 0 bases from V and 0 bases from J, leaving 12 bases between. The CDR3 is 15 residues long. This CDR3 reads CSAREAGSSSYEQYF. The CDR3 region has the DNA TGCAGTGCTAGAGAGGCGGGGTCAAGCTCCTACGAGCAGTACTTC.

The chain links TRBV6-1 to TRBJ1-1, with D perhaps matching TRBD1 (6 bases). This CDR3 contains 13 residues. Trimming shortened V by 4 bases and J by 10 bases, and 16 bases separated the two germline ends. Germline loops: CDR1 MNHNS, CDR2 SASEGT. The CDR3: CASSGTHRAGAFF. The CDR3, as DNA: TGTGCCAGCAGTGGGACCCACAGGGCTGGAGCTTTCTTT.

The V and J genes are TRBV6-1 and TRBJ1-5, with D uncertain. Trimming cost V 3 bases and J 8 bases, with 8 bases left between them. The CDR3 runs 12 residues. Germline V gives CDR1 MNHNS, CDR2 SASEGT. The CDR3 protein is CASSERVEPQHF. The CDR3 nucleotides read TGTGCCAGCAGTGAGAGGGTTGAGCCCCAGCATTTT.

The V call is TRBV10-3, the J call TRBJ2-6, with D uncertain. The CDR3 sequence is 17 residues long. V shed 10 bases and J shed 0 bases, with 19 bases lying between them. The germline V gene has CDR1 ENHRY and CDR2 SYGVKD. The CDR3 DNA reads TGTGCCACCACAGCTATTGCAGTTCCCTCTGGGGCCAACGTCCTGACTTTC. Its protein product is CATTAIAVPSGANVLTF.

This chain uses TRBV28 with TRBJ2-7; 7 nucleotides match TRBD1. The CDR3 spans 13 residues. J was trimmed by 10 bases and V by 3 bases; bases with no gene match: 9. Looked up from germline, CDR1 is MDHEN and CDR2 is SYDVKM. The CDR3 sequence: CASSFRAGGTQYF. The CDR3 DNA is TGTGCCAGCAGTTTCCGGGCAGGGGGTACCCAGTACTTC.

The CDR3 is CASDKPGPQPNTRHARGYTF. The CDR3 DNA sequence: TGTGCCAGCGATAAACCGGGGCCCCAGCCAAACACCCGACACGCTCGGGGCTACACCTTC. V and J are TRBV19 and TRBJ1-2; possible D gene TRBD1, 5 bases. CDR3 length: 20 residues. Germline CDR1 reads LNHDA; CDR2 reads SQIVND (reference sequence). V gave up 9 bases and J gave up 8 bases, with 40 bases separating them.

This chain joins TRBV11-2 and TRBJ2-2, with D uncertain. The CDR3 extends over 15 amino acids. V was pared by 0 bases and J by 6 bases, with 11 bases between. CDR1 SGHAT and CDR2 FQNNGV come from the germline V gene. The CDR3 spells CASSLEFWGSGELFF. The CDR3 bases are TGTGCCAGCAGCTTAGAATTCTGGGGATCCGGGGAGCTGTTTTTT.

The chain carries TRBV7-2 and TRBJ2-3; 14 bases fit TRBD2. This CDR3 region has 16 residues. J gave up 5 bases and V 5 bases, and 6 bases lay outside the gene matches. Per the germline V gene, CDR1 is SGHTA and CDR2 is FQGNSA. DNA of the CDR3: TGTGCCAGCAGCCGTGGGACTAGCGGGAGACAAGATACGCAGTATTTT. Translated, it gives CASSRGTSGRQDTQYF. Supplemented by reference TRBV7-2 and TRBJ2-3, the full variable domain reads GAGVSQSPSNKVTEKGKDVELRCDPISGHTALYWYRQSLGQGLEFLIYFQGNSAPDKSGLPSDRFSAERTGGSVSTLTIQRTQQEDSAVYLCASSRGTSGRQDTQYFGPGTRLTVL.

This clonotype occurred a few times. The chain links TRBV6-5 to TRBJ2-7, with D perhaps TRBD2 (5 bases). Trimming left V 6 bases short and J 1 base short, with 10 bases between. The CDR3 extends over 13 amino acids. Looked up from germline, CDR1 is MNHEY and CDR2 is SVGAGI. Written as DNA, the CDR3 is TGTGCCAGCAGGGCACTAGATTCCTACGAGCAGTACTTC. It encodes CASRALDSYEQYF.